The next 21 T cell receptor beta chains were all read from a single sample in a study of T cell responses to AZD1222 COVID-19 vaccine. The repertoire was sequenced with immunoSEQ multiplex PCR; TCRdb's copy has only in-frame clones and lacks some. The sample shows approximately 150,000 clones, 85% to 90% of them seen only once. The source material was peripheral blood, sampled 28 days after the second AZD1222 dose. The receptors derive from an adult who received the AZD1222 COVID-19 vaccine.

This CDR3 reads CASSQTQGAYNSPLHF. The DNA of the CDR3 is TGTGCCAGCAGCCAAACACAGGGAGCCTATAATTCACCCCTCCACTTT. The chain is built from TRBV3-1 (or the pseudogene TRBV3-2) and TRBJ1-6, with a weak D call TRBD1 (6 bases). The CDR3 consists of 16 residues. V was cut by 2 bases and J by 2 bases, with 10 bases left in between. Per the germline V gene, CDR1 is LGHDT and CDR2 is YNNKEL (reference sequence).

The chain carries TRBV7-2 and TRBJ1-3, with a weak D call TRBD1 (5 bases). V was shortened by 5 bases and J by 1 base, with 15 bases between the two germline ends. CDR1 and CDR2 (germline): SGHTA, FQGNSA. The CDR3 totals 16 residues. For the CDR3, the DNA is TGTGCCAGCAGCCTTATGCCCGGGGGGTCTGGAAACACCATATATTTT. Translation: CASSLMPGGSGNTIYF.

Concerning this clone itself: Distinct nucleotide sequences in the sample also encode this CDR3. The chain is built from TRBV12-3 or TRBV12-4 and TRBJ2-6; D remains unclear. V was pared by 7 bases and J by 4 bases, with 8 bases between. The CDR3 is made up of 13 amino acids. The CDR3 reads CASTPRGANVLTF. The CDR3 nucleotides read TGTGCCAGCACCCCGAGGGGGGCCAACGTCCTGACTTTC.

The V call is TRBV18, the J call TRBJ1-1, with 9 bases identical to TRBD1. Germline V gene data show CDR1 as KGHSH and CDR2 as LQKENI. The CDR3 has 14 amino acids. Unmatched junction bases numbered 9, after V lost 5 bases and J lost 8 bases. CDR3 nucleotide sequence: TGTGCCAGCTCAGCCGGTTTCGGGACAGGGGAAGCTTTCTTT. Amino acids: CASSAGFGTGEAFF.

This chain joins TRBV20-1 and TRBJ1-5, with TRBD1 matching 7 bases. CDR1 and CDR2 (germline): DFQATT, SNEGSKA (reference sequence). With 3 bases clipped from V and 2 bases from J, the junction kept 10 bases outside the gene matches. CDR3 length: 16 residues. The CDR3 reads CSASSGGPAGNQPQHF. CDR3 coding DNA: TGCAGTGCTAGTTCAGGGGGACCCGCCGGCAATCAGCCCCAGCATTTT.

The chain employs TRBV4-2 and TRBJ2-1; 9 bases line up with TRBD2. V was clipped by 6 bases and J by 7 bases; unmatched bases: 7. The germline V gene has CDR1 LGHNA and CDR2 YNFKEQ. This CDR3 comprises 14 residues. CDR3 protein: CASRLSGGRNEQFF. The CDR3 DNA is TGTGCCAGCAGACTAAGCGGGGGGCGGAATGAGCAGTTCTTC.

Comments on this clone: The sample carries other DNA sequences with the same CDR3. The V and J genes are TRBV6-1 and TRBJ2-3, with no clear D. This CDR3 contains 12 residues. CDR1 and CDR2 from the germline V gene are MNHNS and SASEGT. Trimming took off 3 bases at V and 5 bases at J, with 6 bases between the two ends. CDR3 sequence reads: CASSENRDTQYF. In DNA form, the CDR3 reads TGTGCCAGCAGTGAGAACAGAGATACGCAGTATTTT.

The chain employs TRBV7-2 and TRBJ2-3; 10 positions agree with TRBD2. J gave up 1 base and V 0 bases, and 1 base lay outside the gene matches. This CDR3 is 16 amino acids long. The V gene's germline CDR1 is SGHTA and CDR2 FQGNSA. This CDR3 is CASSLAGTSGTDTQYF. The CDR3 DNA is TGTGCCAGCAGCTTAGCGGGGACTAGCGGCACAGATACGCAGTATTTT.

This chain joins TRBV7-9 and TRBJ1-2; D may be TRBD1 (5 bases). CDR1 SEHNR and CDR2 FQNEAQ come from the germline V gene (reference sequence). This CDR3 has 12 residues. Trimming cost V 5 bases and J 5 bases, with 9 bases left between them. This chain's CDR3 is CASSIGTYGYTF. The CDR3 bases are TGTGCCAGCAGCATTGGGACTTATGGCTACACCTTC.

J is TRBJ2-2 and V is TRBV12-5; D is perhaps TRBD1 or TRBD2 (6 bases each). This CDR3 comprises 17 residues. Per germline, CDR1 LGHNT and CDR2 FRNRAP. V was shortened by 2 bases and J by 5 bases, with 18 bases between the two germline ends. DNA of the CDR3: TGTGCTAGTGGTTTGCCACGGGGGCCGATTTCGACCGGGGAGCTGTTTTTT. Protein product: CASGLPRGPISTGELFF.

J is TRBJ2-7 and V is TRBV5-4, with 10 bases lining up with TRBD1. This CDR3 spans 16 amino acids. Germline CDR1 and CDR2: SGHNT and YYREEE (reference sequence). Germline trimming cut 4 bases from V and 2 bases from J; bases unmatched to any gene: 9. In DNA, the CDR3 is TGTGCCAGCAGCGTGGACAGGGGGAGACCAGCCTACGAGCAGTACTTC. Protein sequence: CASSVDRGRPAYEQYF.

The CDR3 DNA follows: TGTGCCTGCTTTAGGGGAGCGGGTGGCTACACCTTC. Translation: CACFRGAGGYTF. This sequence joins TRBV30 and TRBJ1-2; weak D call: TRBD1 (5 bases). Trimming left V 6 bases short and J 7 bases short, with 15 bases between. Germline V gives CDR1 GTSNPN, CDR2 SVGIG (reference sequence). CDR3 length: 12 residues. Using reference TRBV30 and TRBJ1-2 for the parts outside the CDR3, the full variable domain is SQTIHQWPATLVQPVGSPLSLECTVEGTSNPNLYWYRQAAGRGLQLLFYSVGIGQISSEVPQNLSASRPQDRQFILSSKKLLLSDSGFYLCACFRGAGGYTFGSGTRLTVV.

The chain employs TRBV5-6 and TRBJ1-2; D is ambiguous. CDR3 length: 13 residues. Trimming removed 0 bases at V and 4 bases at J, with 7 bases between. The V gene's germline CDR1 is SGHDT and CDR2 YYEEEE. Here the CDR3 DNA reads TGTGCCAGCAGCTTGGCAGATTTCTATGGCTACACCTTC. Residues: CASSLADFYGYTF.

The J gene is TRBJ1-3, the V gene TRBV11-2; unclear D gene. The CDR3 runs 13 residues. The germline V and J ends were trimmed by 2 bases and 7 bases, with 9 bases remaining between them. Germline-derived CDR1 and CDR2 are SGHAT and FQNNGV. CDR3 nucleotide sequence: TGTGCCAGCAGCTTATTAGGTCGGAACACCATATATTTT. Translated, it gives CASSLLGRNTIYF.

The V gene is TRBV5-4, the J gene TRBJ2-5, with 12 positions matching TRBD1. The germline CDR1 and CDR2 sequences are SGHNT and YYREEE (reference sequence). CDR3 length equals 15 residues. Trimming at V came to 4 bases and at J to 3 bases, leaving 4 bases not matched to a gene. CDR3 coding DNA: TGTGCCAGCAGCCCCGGGACAGGGGGCGAAGAGACCCAGTACTTC. Residues: CASSPGTGGEETQYF.

The genes are TRBV11-2 and TRBJ2-1, with TRBD1 matching 9 bases. V was pared by 5 bases and J by 7 bases, with 9 bases of the junction left unmatched. Looked up from germline, CDR1 is SGHAT and CDR2 is FQNNGV. The length of the CDR3 is 15 residues. The CDR3 loop reads CASSLQGATGNEQFF. As DNA, the CDR3 is TGTGCCAGCAGCCTACAGGGGGCGACGGGGAATGAGCAGTTCTTC.

V gene TRBV5-1 combines with J gene TRBJ2-3, with 10 bases that match TRBD2. The CDR3 runs to 16 residues. Germline CDR1 reads SGHRS; CDR2 reads YFSETQ. V was clipped by 4 bases and J by 2 bases; unmatched bases: 7. In DNA form, the CDR3 reads TGCGCCAGCAGCGTTAGCGGGAGGTCCCCCACAGATACGCAGTATTTT. It yields the protein CASSVSGRSPTDTQYF.

This clone was seen only a few times. V usage is TRBV19 and J usage is TRBJ1-2; 7 bases are shared with TRBD1. The CDR3 spans 14 residues. V lost 1 base, J lost 8 bases, and 7 bases stayed unmatched. CDR1 is LNHDA and CDR2 is SQIVND in the germline V gene (reference sequence). CDR3 nucleotide sequence: TGTGCCAGTAGTATAGTTGGACAGGCTTCGGGCTACACCTTC. Protein sequence: CASSIVGQASGYTF.

The chain uses TRBV28 and TRBJ1-2; possible D gene TRBD1, 5 bases. Trimming stripped 6 bases from V and 6 bases from J, with 14 bases between. The CDR3 contains 13 residues. Germline-derived CDR1 and CDR2 are MDHEN and SYDVKM. CDR3 sequence (DNA): TGTGCCAGCAGACCCCAGGGAGAGGATGGCTACACCTTC. This translates into CASRPQGEDGYTF.

The genes are TRBV10-3 and TRBJ1-1; D gene uncertain. In germline, CDR1 is ENHRY, CDR2 SYGVKD. This CDR3 spans 15 amino acids. Trimming took off 0 bases at V and 0 bases at J, with 8 bases between the two ends. The CDR3 nucleotides read TGTGCCATCAGTGAGTCGGCGGGTTTGAACACTGAAGCTTTCTTT. Residues: CAISESAGLNTEAFF.

The V and J genes are TRBV5-1 and TRBJ2-7; D remains ambiguous. The germline CDR1 and CDR2 sequences are SGHRS and YFSETQ. This CDR3 is built from 16 residues. The V and J ends lost 0 bases and 9 bases respectively, with 22 bases between them. DNA of the CDR3: TGCGCCAGCAGCTTGGAGGAAACCGTCCCCTACGATGTGCAGTACTTC. This translates into CASSLEETVPYDVQYF.